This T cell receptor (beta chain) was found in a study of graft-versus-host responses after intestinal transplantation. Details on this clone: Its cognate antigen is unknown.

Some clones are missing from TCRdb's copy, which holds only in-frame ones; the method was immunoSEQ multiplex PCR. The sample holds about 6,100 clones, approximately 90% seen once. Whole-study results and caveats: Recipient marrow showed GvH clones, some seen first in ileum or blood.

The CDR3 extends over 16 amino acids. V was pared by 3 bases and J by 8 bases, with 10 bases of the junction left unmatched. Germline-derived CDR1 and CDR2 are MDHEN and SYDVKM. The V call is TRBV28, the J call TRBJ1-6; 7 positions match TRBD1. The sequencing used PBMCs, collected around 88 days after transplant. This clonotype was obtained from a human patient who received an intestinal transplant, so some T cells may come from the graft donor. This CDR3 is CASSFLTGRLDSPLHF. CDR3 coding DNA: TGTGCCAGCAGTTTCCTGACAGGGAGGTTGGATTCACCCCTCCACTTT.